This T cell receptor beta chain appears in the sequencing data of a study of blood T cell repertoires in COVID-19. Study-wide context: Donors in the United States, Italy and Spain gave samples during acute or convalescent COVID-19. Sources were T cells, B-cell-depleted T cells, or PBMCs; the material itself was cDNA or gDNA.

As handled by the study authors: Reference gene primers were amplified, and this amplification served to estimate nucleated cell counts. Method: immunoSEQ multiplex PCR; TCRdb's copy keeps in-frame clones and lacks some. That table furnishes V, J and clone size, whereas the DNA furnished D and trimming. The sample contains about 120,000 clones, 90% of which appear only once. V was clipped by 1 base and J by 7 bases, with 14 bases between them. Germline V gives CDR1 SGHDN, CDR2 FVKESK. The CDR3 length is 15 residues. The sequenced sample was peripheral blood. The genes are TRBV14 and TRBJ2-1; D possibly corresponds to TRBD1 (5 bases). The source is a human donor with active COVID-19. The donor label of this sample is uncertain. CDR3 sequence (DNA): TGTGCCAGCAGCCAAGTTGCAGGACATTTTAATGAGCAGTTCTTC. Translated: CASSQVAGHFNEQFF.